The entry below describes one TCR beta chain. The target antigen is unknown. This entry comes from a study of T-cell reconstitution after alpha-beta-depleted transplantation in children. The study, taken as a whole, reports: It was surviving recipient T cells and thymic progenitors that gave some patients high TCRbeta diversity at day 60.

This CDR3 is 13 amino acids long. Germline V gene data show CDR1 as SGHNT and CDR2 as YYREEE (reference sequence). With 3 bases removed from V and 5 bases from J, the gap between germline ends came to 12 bases. A TCRbeta library incorporating unique molecular identifiers was prepared. TCRdb reanalysed the PCR reads using MiXCR and keeps one entry per CDR3 protein. The sample lists about 580,000 distinct CDR3 sequences; 27% were seen once. The source material was PBMCs, sampled before TCRalphabeta/CD19-depleted stem cell transplant. This clonotype originated in a boy under two years old with Wiskott-Aldrich syndrome, due to receive a stem cell transplant. The J gene is TRBJ2-7, the V gene TRBV5-4, with D tentatively TRBD1 (6 bases). This chain's CDR3 is CASSSQGLHEQYF. As DNA, the CDR3 is TGTGCCAGCAGCTCCCAGGGGTTGCACGAGCAGTACTTC. Together with reference TRBV5-4 and TRBJ2-7, the CDR3 gives the full variable domain: ETGVTQSPTHLIKTRGQQVTLRCSSQSGHNTVSWYQQALGQGPQFIFQYYREEENGRGNFPPRFSGLQFPNYSSELNVNALELDDSALYLCASSSQGLHEQYFGPGTRLTVT.